The present entry profiles one T cell receptor (beta chain) with its context. The antigen this receptor binds is unknown. Base qualities are not at hand, and no much larger clone is one base apart. Library preparation used the immunoSEQ multiplex PCR assay. TCRdb carries this immuneACCESS record with in-frame sequences only. Its versions omit some clonotypes, under half of them owing to an unresolved V gene in the studies checked, with the rest unexplained. The sample records under 200,000 clones, 85% to 95% of which are singletons. The biggest ten clones account for around 8% of the sample. This sample is drawn from a study of control samples from healthy donors and cancer patients (dated by TCRdb to the early 2020s). From its cysteine to its phenylalanine, the CDR3 spans 18 amino acids. Of the read, only the CDR3 DNA is kept; its 54 bases are in frame from base 1. V is clipped by 0 bases and J by 4 bases, and the sequence between their germline boundaries is 22 bases long. According to the germline V gene, CDR1 reads SGDLS and CDR2 reads YYNGEE.

Sequenced material: blood. The rearrangement joined TRBV9 to TRBJ1-2; D gene: possibly TRBD1, on 5 matching bases. This receptor was obtained from a woman in her thirties or forties in good health. This receptor carries the CDR3 CASSVAVAGGTIGYGYTF. Read as DNA, the sequence is TGTGCCAGCAGCGTAGCCGTCGCGGGGGGGACTATAGGCTATGGCTACACCTTC.